Below are 21 T cell receptor beta chains sequenced from a single sample in a study of T cells after yellow fever vaccination (dated by TCRdb to the late 2010s). This specimen's treatment or condition label, interpreted: live attenuated yellow fever vaccine strain. The library was generated by 5' RACE. The listed sequencing device is Illumina NovaSeq 6000. The public reads were run again by TCRdb, first through fastp at Q25 and then through MiXCR, and only productive beta chains were kept. CDR3 protein duplicates are merged, each entry listing the most common genes and DNA. The sample yields around 260,000 distinct CDR3 sequences; about 5.2% were counted once. The top ten hold less than 3.5% of the sample. The specimen was CD4+ T cells sorted from PBMCs, collected on the day of the yellow fever booster vaccination. These TCRs come from a man in his late teens or twenties who received the YFV17D yellow fever vaccine.

In this sample, this clonotype turned up a few times. This chain joins TRBV29-1 and TRBJ1-2; D unresolved. V was cut by 8 bases and J by 2 bases, with 3 bases left in between. The germline V gene encodes CDR1 SQVTM and CDR2 ANQGSEA. There are 9 residues in the CDR3. CDR3 sequence reads: CSTNYGYTF. CDR3 bases: TGCAGCACCAACTATGGCTACACCTTC.

The chain's CDR3 is CASSQELGRRTEAFF. In nucleotides, the CDR3 is TGTGCCAGCAGCCAAGAACTCGGGCGCCGGACTGAAGCTTTCTTT. The chain uses TRBV14 and TRBJ1-1; D uncertain. The CDR3 is made up of 15 amino acids. CDR1 is SGHDN and CDR2 is FVKESK in the germline V gene. The V end was cut by 0 bases, the J end by 5 bases, with 13 bases between.

This chain joins TRBV7-2 and TRBJ2-5; 8 positions match TRBD2. The V gene end was trimmed by 1 base and the J gene end by 7 bases; junction bases not matched to a gene: 8. Germline assignment: CDR1 SGHTA and CDR2 FQGNSA. This CDR3 region has 15 residues. The CDR3 loop reads CASSLGGRGGGTQYF. The CDR3 DNA reads as TGTGCCAGCAGCTTAGGAGGTCGGGGGGGCGGGACCCAGTACTTC.

This clonotype appeared many times. The chain recombines TRBV28 with TRBJ2-1, with D perhaps given as TRBD1 or TRBD2 (5 bases each). Trimming removed 1 base from V and 8 bases from J, with 12 bases in between. Germline V gives CDR1 MDHEN, CDR2 SYDVKM. The CDR3 is made up of 14 amino acids. The CDR3 loop is CASSLYSRDHEQFF. CDR3 coding DNA: TGTGCCAGCAGTTTATATTCCAGGGACCATGAGCAGTTCTTC.

This clonotype was picked up many times. CDR3 in amino acids: CAISGRPGTATYEQYV. The CDR3 bases are TGTGCCATCAGTGGACGTCCCGGGACAGCAACCTACGAGCAGTACGTC. The chain joins TRBV10-3 to TRBJ2-7; TRBD1 matches at 7 bases. This CDR3 is built from 16 residues. V shed 4 bases, J shed 2 bases, and the junction held 11 bases outside the gene matches. CDR1 is ENHRY and CDR2 is SYGVKD in the germline V gene.

The table lists this clonotype with many counts. The V and J genes are TRBV10-3 and TRBJ2-4; the D call may be TRBD1 or TRBD2 (5 bases each). Germline V gene lookup returns CDR1 ENHRY and CDR2 SYGVKD. This CDR3 has 16 amino acids. Trimming left V 3 bases short and J 0 bases short, with 12 bases between. CDR3 sequence reads: CAISEPQGVAKNIQYF. The CDR3 bases are TGTGCCATCAGTGAACCCCAGGGAGTAGCCAAAAACATTCAGTACTTC.

This clonotype has more than one count but fewer than ten. The J gene is TRBJ2-3, the V gene TRBV5-1, with a weak D call TRBD2 (5 bases). Germline loops: CDR1 SGHRS, CDR2 YFSETQ. The CDR3 sequence is 15 residues long. Trimming cost V 7 bases and J 4 bases, with 19 bases left between them. The CDR3 loop is CASSHRDLLADTQYF. CDR3 DNA sequence: TGCGCCAGCTCCCACCGGGATCTTCTGGCAGATACGCAGTATTTT.

This clonotype appeared a few times. This chain connects TRBV7-2 to TRBJ1-1, with 8 bases that match TRBD1. The CDR3 is made up of 15 amino acids. Germline V gives CDR1 SGHTA, CDR2 FQGNSA. The V and J ends lost 5 bases and 4 bases, in that order; junction bases with no gene match: 9. The CDR3 loop is CASSPSSTGGTEAFF. CDR3 sequence (DNA): TGTGCCAGCAGCCCTTCCTCCACAGGGGGCACTGAAGCTTTCTTT.

This clonotype was recorded many times. The CDR3 DNA is TGTGCCAGCAGAAGACTAGCGGGGGTGGCAGATACGCAGTATTTT. It codes for CASRRLAGVADTQYF. The chain is built from TRBV6-2 or TRBV6-3 and TRBJ2-3; 12 nucleotides align to TRBD2. The V gene end was trimmed by 6 bases and the J gene end by 4 bases; junction bases not matched to a gene: 5. The CDR3 runs 15 residues. CDR1 is MNHEY, CDR2 SVGEGT, per germline.

J is TRBJ1-2 and V is TRBV6-6; D remains unclear. Germline CDR1 is MNHNY and CDR2 is SVGAGI (reference sequence). The CDR3 is 14 residues long. V was clipped by 6 bases and J by 0 bases, with 11 bases between them. The chain's CDR3 is CASRIGASNYGYTF. CDR3 in DNA: TGTGCCAGCAGAATCGGCGCCTCTAACTATGGCTACACCTTC.

The V call is TRBV27, the J call TRBJ1-5, with D perhaps matching TRBD1 (6 bases). The V gene lost 0 bases and the J gene lost 0 bases, with 9 bases spanning the gap. Germline-derived CDR1 and CDR2 are MNHEY and SMNVEV (reference sequence). The CDR3 has 16 residues. CDR3 residues: CASSLSGRGSNQPQHF. CDR3 coding DNA: TGTGCCAGCAGTTTATCGGGCAGGGGTAGCAATCAGCCCCAGCATTTT.

This clonotype has more than one count but fewer than ten. The CDR3 nucleotides read TGCGCCAGCAGCCCACCGGGACTAGCCGCCACCGGGGAGCTGTTTTTT. It encodes CASSPPGLAATGELFF. The J gene is TRBJ2-2, the V gene TRBV4-1; TRBD2 agrees at 9 bases. V was pared by 4 bases and J by 4 bases, with 7 bases of the junction left unmatched. This CDR3 comprises 16 residues. Germline loops: CDR1 MGHRA, CDR2 YSYEKL.

This clonotype was counted ten times or more. Here the CDR3 reads CASSLYPLRGSTDTQYF. The CDR3 bases are TGTGCCAGCAGCTTATATCCTCTCCGGGGGAGCACAGATACGCAGTATTTT. J is TRBJ2-3 and V is TRBV7-3; possible D gene TRBD2, 6 bases. Germline lookup yields CDR1 SGHTA and CDR2 FQGTGA. V lost 2 bases to trimming and J lost 0 bases, with 15 bases between them. The CDR3 has 17 amino acids.

V usage is TRBV5-1 and J usage is TRBJ2-2; tentatively, D is TRBD2 (5 bases). From germline, CDR1 is SGHRS and CDR2 YFSETQ. The CDR3 totals 15 residues. V shed 2 bases and J shed 2 bases, with 10 bases lying between them. The CDR3 sequence is CASSFLGRNTGELFF. The CDR3 bases are TGCGCCAGCAGCTTTTTGGGGAGAAACACCGGGGAGCTGTTTTTT.

Ten or more counts support this clonotype. V usage is TRBV7-2 and J usage is TRBJ1-2; 7 positions agree with TRBD1. The length of the CDR3 is 13 residues. J gave up 5 bases and V 5 bases, and 5 bases lay outside the gene matches. CDR1 is SGHTA, CDR2 FQGNSA, per germline. In nucleotides, the CDR3 is TGTGCCAGCAGCCCTGAGGGGGCGTATGGCTACACCTTC. Translated: CASSPEGAYGYTF.

The rearrangement joins TRBV5-1 to TRBJ2-5; the D is unclear. The V end lost 0 bases, the J end lost 4 bases, and 19 bases lay between the germline ends. The CDR3 has 17 residues. Germline CDR1 is SGHRS and CDR2 is YFSETQ. The DNA for the CDR3 is TGCGCCAGCAGCTTGGCCCCACCGACTGCCCCAACAGAGACCCAGTACTTC. Encoded protein: CASSLAPPTAPTETQYF.

The V and J genes are TRBV7-6 and TRBJ1-1; D might be TRBD1 (6 bases). This CDR3 contains 16 residues. V dropped 4 bases and J dropped 1 base, with 16 bases sitting between them. Germline V gene data show CDR1 as SGHVS and CDR2 as FNYEAQ. The CDR3 bases are TGTGCCAGCAGCTGGAGGGGGACGCGCGAGAACACTGAAGCTTTCTTT. Amino acid sequence: CASSWRGTRENTEAFF.

This clonotype was found many times. J is TRBJ2-1 and V is TRBV9, with D possibly being TRBD2 (5 bases). V was pared by 7 bases and J by 4 bases, with 15 bases between. The CDR3 contains 14 residues. CDR1 and CDR2 (germline): SGDLS, YYNGEE. The CDR3, as DNA: TGTGCCAGCGGAGGATACAGCACTTACAATGAGCAGTTCTTC. Its translation is CASGGYSTYNEQFF. Full variable domain (rest looked up from reference TRBV9 and TRBJ2-1): DSGVTQTPKHLITATGQRVTLRCSPRSGDLSVYWYQQSLDQGLQFLIQYYNGEERAKGNILERFSAQQFPDLHSELNLSSLELGDSALYFCASGGYSTYNEQFFGPGTRLTVL.

This clonotype was counted ten times or more. The chain carries TRBV7-2 and TRBJ2-7; no definite D call. V dropped 1 base and J dropped 1 base, with 5 bases sitting between them. Germline values: CDR1 SGHTA, CDR2 FQGNSA. The CDR3 totals 13 residues. CDR3: CASSLGLSYEQYV. The CDR3 nucleotides are TGTGCCAGCAGCTTAGGGCTTTCCTACGAGCAGTACGTC.

The genes are TRBV20-1 and TRBJ2-7; D is perhaps TRBD1 (5 bases). The CDR3 totals 13 residues. Germline V CDR1 and CDR2: DFQATT, SNEGSKA (reference sequence). Between the trimmed V and J ends, which lost 1 base and 6 bases, there was a span of 13 bases. In DNA, the CDR3 is TGCAGTGCTAGAGGGCAGGGTGCCGGCGAGCAGTACTTC. Translation gives CSARGQGAGEQYF.

This clonotype was seen more than once but under ten times. The chain has TRBV6-2 or TRBV6-3 and TRBJ2-5, with D possibly being TRBD2 (5 bases). The germline V gene has CDR1 MNHEY and CDR2 SVGEGT. The CDR3 runs 11 residues. V dropped 7 bases and J dropped 4 bases, with 7 bases sitting between them. The CDR3 loop reads CASTEGETQYF. The CDR3 coding sequence is TGTGCCAGCACCGAGGGAGAGACCCAGTACTTC.